This passage covers 13 T cell receptor beta chains from one sample sequenced in a study of cytomegalovirus exposure and HLA in healthy donors. Primers included in the PCR were 60 Vbeta and 13 Jbeta primers. Profiling relied on immunoSEQ multiplex PCR, and the TCRdb table lists in-frame clones only, not all of them. The repertoire has about 150,000 clones, over 70% of them found once; the top ten carry about 1.4%. The sample comprised PBMCs. Receptors were obtained from a woman aged 18-29 years in good health and CMV-seronegative.

There are a few counts of this clone. The chain carries TRBV6-4 and TRBJ2-5; 12 positions match TRBD2. The CDR3 is made up of 15 amino acids. V gave up 5 bases and J gave up 2 bases; unmatched junction bases: 3. In germline, CDR1 is MRHNA, CDR2 SNTAGT. The CDR3 sequence: CASSHTSGGQETQYF. Written as DNA, the CDR3 is TGTGCCAGCAGTCACACTAGCGGGGGGCAAGAGACCCAGTACTTC.

The chain carries TRBV28 and TRBJ1-2; D is ambiguous. Germline CDR1 is MDHEN and CDR2 is SYDVKM. The length of the CDR3 is 15 residues. The V end lost 7 bases, the J end lost 8 bases, and 23 bases lay between the germline ends. The CDR3, as DNA: TGTGCCAGCACCCCCCTAGCCGTCCTAAAGCGGGGCTACACCTTC. Its translation is CASTPLAVLKRGYTF.

The chain joins TRBV5-1 to TRBJ1-1; a possible D gene is TRBD1 (5 bases). V lost 0 bases and J lost 7, with 16 bases in between. This CDR3 is built from 15 residues. Germline V gene data show CDR1 as SGHRS and CDR2 as YFSETQ. The CDR3 sequence is CASSLEGASNGEAFF. CDR3 sequence (DNA): TGCGCCAGCAGCTTGGAAGGGGCCTCTAACGGTGAAGCTTTCTTT.

This chain uses TRBV4-1 with TRBJ2-1; D is possibly TRBD2 (6 bases). CDR3 length equals 17 residues. The germline V gene has CDR1 MGHRA and CDR2 YSYEKL. The V gene lost 4 bases and the J gene lost 5 bases, with 21 bases spanning the gap. This CDR3 is CASSRLEGIPTNNEQFF. The CDR3 coding sequence is TGCGCCAGCAGCCGCCTGGAGGGCATCCCTACAAACAATGAGCAGTTCTTC.

The CDR3 region has the DNA TGTGCCATCAGCGGACAGGCCAGCGAGCAGTACTTC. This encodes CAISGQASEQYF. The V gene is TRBV10-3, the J gene TRBJ2-7; 7 bases are shared with TRBD1. J lost 6 bases, V lost 6 bases, and 5 bases had no gene match. Germline values: CDR1 ENHRY, CDR2 SYGVKD. This CDR3 is built from 12 residues.

The chain carries TRBV30 and TRBJ1-5; D gene unclear. V gave up 5 bases and J gave up 3 bases, with 11 bases separating them. Germline values: CDR1 GTSNPN, CDR2 SVGIG (reference sequence). This CDR3 region has 13 residues. CDR3 DNA: TGTGCCTGGGAGAGAAGCCCCAATCAGCCCCAGCATTTT. Translating gives CAWERSPNQPQHF.

This rearrangement joins TRBV25-1 to TRBJ2-7; D possibly corresponds to TRBD2 (5 bases). The CDR3 spans 14 residues. Germline V CDR1 and CDR2: MGHDK, SYGVNS. The V end was cut by 2 bases, the J end by 3 bases, with 11 bases between. The CDR3 sequence: CASSEPGFLYEQYF. CDR3 bases: TGTGCCAGCAGTGAACCGGGGTTCCTCTACGAGCAGTACTTC.

The chain has TRBV10-1 and TRBJ2-3, with 8 bases that match TRBD2. The V and J ends lost 4 bases and 6 bases, in that order; junction bases with no gene match: 9. CDR3 length: 15 residues. Germline assignment: CDR1 WNHNN and CDR2 SYGVQD (reference sequence). This CDR3 is CASSGPSGSVDTQYF. For the CDR3, the DNA is TGCGCCAGCAGTGGTCCTAGCGGGTCCGTTGATACGCAGTATTTT.

This chain connects TRBV7-8 to TRBJ2-5, with 8 positions matching TRBD2. V shed 1 base, J shed 4 bases, and the junction held 5 bases outside the gene matches. This CDR3 is 15 amino acids long. CDR1 is SGHVS and CDR2 is FQNEAQ in the germline V gene. This chain's CDR3 is CASSLDRGGGETQYF. CDR3 bases: TGTGCCAGCAGCTTAGATCGGGGGGGCGGAGAGACCCAGTACTTC.

The V call is TRBV7-2, the J call TRBJ1-6, with D maybe TRBD1 (6 bases). The CDR3 has 15 residues. Trimming took off 5 bases at V and 9 bases at J, with 17 bases between the two ends. CDR1 is SGHTA and CDR2 is FQGNSA in the germline V gene. This chain's CDR3 is CASSGRGPSGSPLHF. CDR3 DNA: TGTGCCAGCAGCGGCAGGGGCCCTTCGGGTTCACCCCTCCACTTT.

The chain carries TRBV25-1 and TRBJ1-1; D gene unclear. CDR1 and CDR2 (germline): MGHDK, SYGVNS. Trimming removed 1 base from V and 1 base from J, with 4 bases in between. CDR3 length: 13 residues. The CDR3 region is CASSESGNTEAFF. The CDR3 DNA reads as TGTGCCAGCAGTGAATCAGGGAACACTGAAGCTTTCTTT.

Only a few counts were recorded for this clone. The chain couples TRBV5-4 to TRBJ1-4, with TRBD1 identical over 9 bases. Germline CDR1 SGHNT, CDR2 YYREEE (reference sequence). The CDR3 spans 14 residues. Trimming at V came to 5 bases and at J to 7 bases, leaving 6 bases not matched to a gene. The CDR3 reads CASSTGGLGEKLFF. CDR3 nucleotides: TGTGCCAGCAGTACAGGGGGCTTGGGTGAAAAACTGTTTTTT.

The chain links TRBV27 to TRBJ2-1; maybe TRBD2 (6 bases). Trimming took off 5 bases at V and 6 bases at J, with 8 bases between the two ends. In germline, CDR1 is MNHEY, CDR2 SMNVEV (reference sequence). This CDR3 is 12 amino acids long. The CDR3 protein is CASSARGNEQFF. The DNA for the CDR3 is TGTGCCAGCAGTGCGCGGGGCAATGAGCAGTTCTTC.